Below, 18 T cell receptor beta chains from the same sample are listed, as sequenced in a study of shared clonotypes between healthy human individuals. Libraries were prepared by immunoSEQ multiplex PCR; TCRdb keeps only in-frame clonotypes and omits some of them. The sample has some 300,000 clones; more than 60% are singletons. The sample was memory CD4+ T cells sorted from blood. Subset reported: CD45RA-negative fraction. These TCRs come from a man in his thirties or forties in good health.

The chain uses TRBV6-1 and TRBJ1-5, with D perhaps TRBD1 (5 bases). CDR1 and CDR2 from the germline V gene are MNHNS and SASEGT. V dropped 7 bases and J dropped 3 bases, with 10 bases sitting between them. The CDR3 covers 13 residues. This CDR3 is CASIRDPNQPQHF. Written as DNA, the CDR3 is TGTGCCAGCATCCGGGACCCCAATCAGCCCCAGCATTTT.

There are a few counts of this clone. The CDR3 DNA sequence: TGTGCCAGAAGCTTGGGGCAGGGGGGACCCGAACAAGAGACCCAGTACTTC. Residues: CARSLGQGGPEQETQYF. V and J are TRBV5-3 and TRBJ2-5; weak D call: TRBD1 (7 bases). TRBV5-3 is recorded as an ORF, its role being uncertain. This CDR3 is 17 amino acids long. V was pared by 0 bases and J by 2 bases, with 17 bases between.

This clone was detected once. The rearrangement joins TRBV4-3 to TRBJ2-3; possibly TRBD2 for D (5 bases). Trimming removed 0 bases from V and 2 bases from J, with 9 bases in between. The CDR3 loop spans 15 amino acids. CDR1 and CDR2 from the germline V gene are LGHNA and YSLEER. CDR3 DNA sequence: TGCGCCAGCAGCCAAGATGGTGACTACACAGATACGCAGTATTTT. Translation gives CASSQDGDYTDTQYF.

J is TRBJ2-7 and V is TRBV5-1; a weak D match, TRBD1 (6 bases). V lost 4 bases and J 2 bases, leaving 10 bases between the germline ends. The CDR3 sequence is 13 residues long. Germline loops: CDR1 SGHRS, CDR2 YFSETQ. The CDR3 reads CASSRDTAYEQYF. DNA of the CDR3: TGCGCCAGCAGCAGGGACACCGCCTACGAGCAGTACTTC. The full variable domain, in which reference TRBV5-1 and TRBJ2-7 provide the parts outside the CDR3, is KAGVTQTPRYLIKTRGQQVTLSCSPISGHRSVSWYQQTPGQGLQFLFEYFSETQRNKGNFPGRFSGRQFSNSRSEMNVSTLELGDSALYLCASSRDTAYEQYFGPGTRLTVT.

The chain carries TRBV10-1 and TRBJ2-3; D perhaps matches TRBD1 (5 bases). Per germline, CDR1 WNHNN and CDR2 SYGVQD (reference sequence). Trimming cost V 0 bases and J 7 bases, with 14 bases left between them. The CDR3 is made up of 15 amino acids. The chain's CDR3 is CASSESGQVLYTQYF. CDR3 in DNA: TGCGCCAGCAGTGAGTCGGGGCAGGTGCTTTATACGCAGTATTTT.

This rearrangement joins TRBV4-1 to TRBJ1-1; a weak D match, TRBD1 (6 bases). Germline CDR1 and CDR2: MGHRA and YSYEKL. V lost 1 base and J lost 0, with 15 bases in between. The CDR3 sequence is 17 residues long. In DNA, the CDR3 is TGCGCCAGCAGCCAAGTTCGGCAGGGGAATGTGAACACTGAAGCTTTCTTT. Amino acid sequence: CASSQVRQGNVNTEAFF.

This chain links TRBV7-3 with TRBJ2-1; D is possibly TRBD1 or TRBD2 (5 bases each). CDR1 is SGHTA and CDR2 is FQGTGA in the germline V gene. There are 15 residues in the CDR3. The V end lost 5 bases, the J end lost 3 bases, and 14 bases lay between the germline ends. The CDR3 spells CASSNFVGDYNEQFF. For the CDR3, the DNA is TGTGCCAGCAGCAACTTCGTGGGGGACTACAATGAGCAGTTCTTC.

This clone was seen repeatedly, ten times or more. J is TRBJ2-3 and V is TRBV10-1, with unresolved D. The CDR3 runs 13 residues. Germline CDR1 WNHNN, CDR2 SYGVQD (reference sequence). V lost 7 bases to trimming and J lost 1 base, with 9 bases between them. The CDR3 sequence: CASTGSGTDTQYF. The CDR3 nucleotides read TGCGCCAGCACCGGTTCCGGCACAGATACGCAGTATTTT.

The chain recombines TRBV28 with TRBJ2-1, with D possibly matching TRBD2 (6 bases). V was trimmed by 5 bases and J by 1 base, leaving 12 bases between them. The CDR3 spans 15 residues. CDR1 is MDHEN and CDR2 is SYDVKM in the germline V gene. Written as DNA, the CDR3 is TGTGCCAGCAGTCAAGGCGGGAAATCCTACAATGAGCAGTTCTTC. As protein: CASSQGGKSYNEQFF. Full variable domain (outside the CDR3, taken from reference TRBV28 and TRBJ2-1): DVKVTQSSRYLVKRTGEKVFLECVQDMDHENMFWYRQDPGLGLRLIYFSYDVKMKEKGDIPEGYSVSREKKERFSLILESASTNQTSMYLCASSQGGKSYNEQFFGPGTRLTVL.

The rearrangement links TRBV5-1 to TRBJ2-3, with D tentatively TRBD2 (6 bases). The CDR3 has 14 residues. Germline lookup yields CDR1 SGHRS and CDR2 YFSETQ. Deletions cut 4 bases from V and 2 bases from J, with 11 bases between. The CDR3 sequence is CASSPGLHTDTQYF. CDR3 nucleotide sequence: TGCGCCAGCAGCCCGGGACTCCACACAGATACGCAGTATTTT.

This clone was recorded a few times. A junction end diverges from the germline sequence, so it may reflect a read error. This specimen includes other DNA sequences encoding the same CDR3. The rearrangement links TRBV7-9 to TRBJ2-1; TRBD1 is a possible D gene (6 bases). The CDR3 has 14 amino acids. Germline values: CDR1 SEHNR, CDR2 FQNEAQ (reference sequence). This chain's CDR3 is CASSHQSARGKQFF. In nucleotides, the CDR3 is TGCGCCAGCAGCCATCAATCCGCGAGGGGGAAGCAGTTCTTC.

The chain links TRBV11-2 to TRBJ2-7; possible D gene TRBD2, 7 bases. Trimming cost V 7 bases and J 5 bases, with 12 bases left between them. This CDR3 contains 12 residues. Germline CDR1 reads SGHAT; CDR2 reads FQNNGV. The CDR3 coding sequence is TGTGCCAGCAAAGGGGGGGTCCACGAGCAGTACTTC. Translation: CASKGGVHEQYF.

The V and J genes are TRBV7-2 and TRBJ2-5; 7 bases align to TRBD2. The CDR3 consists of 13 residues. Trimming cost V 5 bases and J 4 bases; bases outside gene matches: 4. Germline values: CDR1 SGHTA, CDR2 FQGNSA. CDR3 loop: CASSVTGGETQYF. The DNA for the CDR3 is TGTGCCAGCAGCGTAACGGGAGGAGAGACCCAGTACTTC.

The V gene is TRBV4-1, the J gene TRBJ2-2, with 9 bases matching TRBD2. The CDR3 consists of 19 residues. Germline CDR1 is MGHRA and CDR2 is YSYEKL. The V and J ends lost 3 bases and 4 bases, in that order; junction bases with no gene match: 15. The CDR3 DNA follows: TGCGCCAGCAGCCATCCAAAGGGGCGGGAGGGCCGTAGCACCGGGGAGCTGTTTTTT. It translates to CASSHPKGREGRSTGELFF.

The rearrangement joins TRBV2 to TRBJ2-5; D is unclear. V shed 7 bases and J shed 9 bases, with 15 bases lying between them. The CDR3 covers 12 residues. Germline V gene lookup returns CDR1 SNHLY and CDR2 FYNNEI. CDR3 protein: CASTNVRAAQYF. CDR3 in DNA: TGTGCCAGCACGAACGTCCGGGCGGCCCAGTACTTC.

The chain links TRBV29-1 to TRBJ1-2; 11 bases match TRBD1. The germline V gene encodes CDR1 SQVTM and CDR2 ANQGSEA. CDR3 size: 14 residues. With 5 bases clipped from V and 5 bases from J, the junction kept 7 bases outside the gene matches. CDR3 nucleotide sequence: TGCAGCGTTCCGGGACAGGGGGAGGATTATGGCTACACCTTC. Its protein is CSVPGQGEDYGYTF.

The J gene is TRBJ2-3, the V gene TRBV5-4, with no clear D. The germline V gene has CDR1 SGHNT and CDR2 YYREEE (reference sequence). Deletions cut 0 bases from V and 0 bases from J, with 5 bases between. The CDR3 is made up of 14 amino acids. In nucleotides, the CDR3 is TGTGCCAGCAGCTTGGTTGCCAGCACAGATACGCAGTATTTT. Its protein product is CASSLVASTDTQYF.

To note about this clone: One junction end does not reproduce the germline sequence, and a read error may be involved. This chain connects TRBV14 to TRBJ1-2; maybe TRBD1 (6 bases). The CDR3 covers 15 residues. Germline-derived CDR1 and CDR2 are SGHDN and FVKESK. The CDR3 coding sequence is TGTGCCGGCAGCCAAGATTGGACAGCCTTAGATGGCTACACCTTC. As protein: CAGSQDWTALDGYTF.